The 10 T cell receptor beta chains below all came from one sample that was sequenced in a study of blood T cell repertoires in COVID-19. Only in-frame clones appear in the TCRdb table, and some are missing; sequencing was by immunoSEQ multiplex PCR. The table has about 250,000 clones, about nine tenths seen once; the top ten hold 1.5% to 2%. The sequencing sample was made of PBMCs or T cells enriched from blood (not recorded which). The receptor set was obtained from a middle-aged man who had recovered from COVID-19.

The chain has TRBV19 and TRBJ1-2; 7 bases line up with TRBD1. The ends lost 6 bases at V and 3 bases at J; junction bases unmatched: 13. Germline CDR1 reads LNHDA; CDR2 reads SQIVND (reference sequence). This CDR3 has 16 residues. This CDR3 is CASRRAGTEDHYGYTF. CDR3 bases: TGTGCCAGTAGGCGGGCCGGGACAGAAGACCACTATGGCTACACCTTC.

V usage is TRBV7-2 and J usage is TRBJ1-1; D may be TRBD1 (6 bases). V lost 3 bases, J lost 6 bases, and 11 bases lay in between. Germline V gives CDR1 SGHTA, CDR2 FQGNSA. The length of the CDR3 is 13 residues. This CDR3 reads CASSFRQESEAFF. DNA for the CDR3: TGTGCCAGCAGCTTCCGACAGGAGTCTGAAGCTTTCTTT.

A single count supports this clone. This chain connects TRBV5-4 to TRBJ2-7, with 12 bases aligning to TRBD2. V was pared by 7 bases and J by 4 bases, with 12 bases of the junction left unmatched. The CDR3 is 16 residues long. In germline, CDR1 is SGHNT, CDR2 YYREEE (reference sequence). The CDR3 spells CASGLAGGPNSYEQYF. DNA for the CDR3: TGTGCCAGCGGGCTAGCGGGAGGGCCTAATAGTTACGAGCAGTACTTC.

This clone was seen only once. The chain links TRBV9 to TRBJ2-7; the D gene is possibly TRBD1 (7 bases). Trimming took 4 bases from V and 4 from J, leaving 12 bases between them. Germline CDR1 and CDR2: SGDLS and YYNGEE. The CDR3 spans 13 residues. The CDR3 is CASSQGGRYEQYF. The CDR3 DNA reads as TGTGCCAGCAGCCAGGGGGGCCGGTACGAGCAGTACTTC.

The V gene is TRBV2, the J gene TRBJ1-6; D uncertain. With 1 base removed from V and 7 bases from J, the gap between germline ends came to 8 bases. Looked up from germline, CDR1 is SNHLY and CDR2 is FYNNEI. The CDR3 loop spans 14 amino acids. CDR3 residues: CASSEGTSNSPLHF. CDR3 sequence (DNA): TGTGCCAGCAGTGAAGGAACGAGCAATTCACCCCTCCACTTT.

This sequence joins TRBV10-3 and TRBJ2-3, with unresolved D. This CDR3 has 13 amino acids. Germline-derived CDR1 and CDR2 are ENHRY and SYGVKD. Trimming shortened V by 5 bases and J by 0 bases, and 6 bases separated the two germline ends. Written as DNA, the CDR3 is TGTGCCATCAGTTATGAGAGCACAGATACGCAGTATTTT. As protein: CAISYESTDTQYF.

A remark on this clone: Here the CDR3 omits its conserved ending phenylalanine or tryptophan, so a read error is the likely source. Because the CDR3's place on the DNA is in doubt, the DNA is left out and the CDR3 is given as listed by TCRdb. The chain links TRBV6-2 or TRBV6-3 to TRBJ2-7; the D segment call TRBD2 is taken from the table without a DNA check. Germline V gives CDR1 MNHEY, CDR2 SVGEGT. From its first to its last residue, the CDR3 has 14 amino acids. Here the CDR3 reads CASSYSASGGAIVL.

This chain links TRBV4-2 with TRBJ2-7; the D gene is possibly TRBD1 (5 bases). V lost 3 bases and J 2 bases, leaving 11 bases between the germline ends. Looked up from germline, CDR1 is LGHNA and CDR2 is YNFKEQ. The CDR3 covers 14 residues. The CDR3 DNA follows: TGTGCCAGCAGCCATCAGGACAAGACCTACGAGCAGTACTTC. It yields the protein CASSHQDKTYEQYF.

The chain is built from TRBV5-1 and TRBJ2-2; 12 bases are shared with TRBD2. This CDR3 spans 15 amino acids. Germline V CDR1 and CDR2: SGHRS, YFSETQ. The ends lost 3 bases at V and 7 bases at J; junction bases unmatched: 4. The CDR3 DNA sequence: TGCGCCAGCAGCTCTACTAGCGGGAGGTTCGGGGAGCTGTTTTTT. This codes for CASSSTSGRFGELFF. Together with reference TRBV5-1 and TRBJ2-2, the CDR3 gives the full variable domain: KAGVTQTPRYLIKTRGQQVTLSCSPISGHRSVSWYQQTPGQGLQFLFEYFSETQRNKGNFPGRFSGRQFSNSRSEMNVSTLELGDSALYLCASSSTSGRFGELFFGEGSRLTVL.

V is TRBV18 and J is TRBJ1-2; TRBD1 matches 7 bases. From germline, CDR1 is KGHSH and CDR2 LQKENI. This CDR3 comprises 13 residues. The ends lost 10 bases at V and 3 bases at J; junction bases unmatched: 8. The chain's CDR3 is CATSIDRDYGYTF. The DNA of the CDR3 is TGTGCCACCTCGATCGACAGGGACTATGGCTACACCTTC.